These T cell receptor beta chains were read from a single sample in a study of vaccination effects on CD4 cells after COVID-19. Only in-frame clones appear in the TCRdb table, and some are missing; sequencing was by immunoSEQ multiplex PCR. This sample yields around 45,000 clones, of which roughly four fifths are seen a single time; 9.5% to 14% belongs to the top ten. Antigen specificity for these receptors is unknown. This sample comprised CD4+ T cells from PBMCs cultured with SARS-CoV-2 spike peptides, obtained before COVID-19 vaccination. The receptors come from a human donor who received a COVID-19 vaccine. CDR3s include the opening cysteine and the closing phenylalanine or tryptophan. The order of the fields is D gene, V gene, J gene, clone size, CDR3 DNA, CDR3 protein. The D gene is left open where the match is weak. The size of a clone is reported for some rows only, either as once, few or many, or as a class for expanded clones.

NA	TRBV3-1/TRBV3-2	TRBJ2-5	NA	TGTGCCAGCAGTTTTGCGGAGACCCAGTACTTC	CASSFAETQYF
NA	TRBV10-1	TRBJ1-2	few	TGCGCCAGCAGTGGAGGAAGAACCTGGGACTATGGCTACACCTTC	CASSGGRTWDYGYTF
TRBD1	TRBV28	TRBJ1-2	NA	TGTGCCAGCAGTTTAACAGGGGACGTTTCCTATGGCTACACCTTC	CASSLTGDVSYGYTF
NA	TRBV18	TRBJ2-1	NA	TGTGCCAGCTCACCAGGACGTGACTACAATGAGCAGTTCTTC	CASSPGRDYNEQFF
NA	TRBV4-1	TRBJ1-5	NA	TGCGCCAGCAGCCAAGATGCTACACTCGGGCGGCCCCAGCATTTT	CASSQDATLGRPQHF
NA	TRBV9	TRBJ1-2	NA	TGTGCCAGCAGCGTCAACCAACATGGGGTGGGTAAGGGCTACACCTTC	CASSVNQHGVGKGYTF
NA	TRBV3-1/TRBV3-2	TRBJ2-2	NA	TGTGCCAGCCGGGGACTGGTGGGGACCGGGGAGCTGTTTTTT	CASRGLVGTGELFF
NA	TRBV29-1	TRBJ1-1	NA	TGCAGCGTCTACCCGGACAGCGGGAACACTGAAGCTTTCTTT	CSVYPDSGNTEAFF
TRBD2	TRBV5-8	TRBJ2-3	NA	TGTGCCAGCAGCCGCGGGGGGGCCGAGGGCACAGATACGCAGTATTTT	CASSRGGAEGTDTQYF
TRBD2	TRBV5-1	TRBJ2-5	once	TGCGCCAGCAGCCCCGGACTAGCGGGGGGTAAAGAGACCCAGTACTTC	CASSPGLAGGKETQYF
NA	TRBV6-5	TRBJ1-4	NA	TGTGCCAGCAGCTCAGGGGCGGGTCTTGAAAAACTGTTTTTT	CASSSGAGLEKLFF
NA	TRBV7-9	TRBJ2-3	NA	TGTGCCAGCAGCCGCCTTTGGGAGGAGCCCCCAGATACGCAGTATTTT	CASSRLWEEPPDTQYF
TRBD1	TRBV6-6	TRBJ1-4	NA	TGTGCCAGCAGTCGAGTTCCGGGACAGGGAAGCGAAAAACTGTTTTTT	CASSRVPGQGSEKLFF
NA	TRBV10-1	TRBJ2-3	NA	TGCGCCAGCAGTGATCGGGGCAGTTCTAGCACAGATACGCAGTATTTT	CASSDRGSSSTDTQYF
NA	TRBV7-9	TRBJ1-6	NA	TGTGCCAGCGGCAAGCCCGCGGGGGACCCGAATTCACCCCTCCACTTT	CASGKPAGDPNSPLHF
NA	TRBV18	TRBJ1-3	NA	TGTGCCAGCTCTCCAATTGGCCAGCTCTCTGGAAACACCATATATTTT	CASSPIGQLSGNTIYF
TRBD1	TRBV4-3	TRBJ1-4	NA	TGCGCCAGCAGCCAAAACCTGCCGGGACAGGGGGGGGAAAAACTGTTTTTT	CASSQNLPGQGGEKLFF
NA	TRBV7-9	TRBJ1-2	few	TGTGCCAGCAGCTTCCCTGGACAGCTCTATGGCTACACCTTC	CASSFPGQLYGYTF
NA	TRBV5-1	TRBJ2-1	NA	TGCGCCAGCAGCTTGTCGCCCAGACGGGAGAACAATGAGCAGTTCTTC	CASSLSPRRENNEQFF
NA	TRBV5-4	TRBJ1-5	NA	TGTGCCAGCAGCTTGCAAGGGGCCGATCAGCCCCAGCATTTT	CASSLQGADQPQHF
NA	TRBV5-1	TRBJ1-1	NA	TGCGCCAGCAGCCTCAGGGGAGAGGCTGAAGCTTTCTTT	CASSLRGEAEAFF
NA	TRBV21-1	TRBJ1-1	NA	TGTGCCAGCAGCGCGGAGCTATGGACAGGCCGCCCTATGAACACTGAAGCTTTCTTT	CASSAELWTGRPMNTEAFF
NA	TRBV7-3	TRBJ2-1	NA	TGTGCCAGCAGCTTTTCGGGGAACGAGCAGTTCTTC	CASSFSGNEQFF
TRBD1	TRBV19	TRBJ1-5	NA	TGTGCCAGTAGTTCCACCGGGACAGGGGCCCCCAATCAGCCCCAGCATTTT	CASSSTGTGAPNQPQHF
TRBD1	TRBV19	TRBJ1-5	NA	TGTGCCAGTGGCCGGGACAGCCAACATCAGCCCCAGCATTTT	CASGRDSQHQPQHF
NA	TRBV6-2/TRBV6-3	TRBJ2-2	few	TGTGCCAGCAGTTTGGGACTCTATAACACCGGGGAGCTGTTTTTT	CASSLGLYNTGELFF
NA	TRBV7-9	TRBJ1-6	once	TGTGCCAGCAGCTTGGAGGGCGCACCCCTCCACTTT	CASSLEGAPLHF
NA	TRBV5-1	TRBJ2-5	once	TGCGCCAGCAGCTTGTGGGGGCAGGGGACGCAAGAGACCCAGTACTTC	CASSLWGQGTQETQYF
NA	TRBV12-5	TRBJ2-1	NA	TGTGCTAGTGGTTCTACTCCGGACGGTCTAAGTGTACCCAATGAGCAGTTCTTC	CASGSTPDGLSVPNEQFF
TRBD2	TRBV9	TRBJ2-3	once	TGTGCCAGCAGCGTAGTAGGTCTAGCGGGGGCCACAGATACGCAGTATTTT	CASSVVGLAGATDTQYF
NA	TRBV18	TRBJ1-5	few	TGTGCCAGCTCACCTCGAGGAGGGGCTAGCGGCAATCAGCCCCAGCATTTT	CASSPRGGASGNQPQHF
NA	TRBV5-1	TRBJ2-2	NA	TGCGCCAGCAGCTTCTCTGCGGGGGCGGGCACCGGGGAGCTGTTTTTT	CASSFSAGAGTGELFF
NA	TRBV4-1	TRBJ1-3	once	TGCGCCAGCAGCCAAGATCGCGATAACACCATATATTTT	CASSQDRDNTIYF
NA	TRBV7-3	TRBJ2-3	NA	TGTGCCAGCAGCCATGGGACAGATACGCAGTATTTT	CASSHGTDTQYF
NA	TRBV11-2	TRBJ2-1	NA	TGTGCCAGCAGCACCACAGGATACAATGAGCAGTTCTTC	CASSTTGYNEQFF
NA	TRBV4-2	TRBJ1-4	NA	TGTGCCAGCAGCGAAGGTACAAGACTGAGTAATGAAAAACTGTTTTTT	CASSEGTRLSNEKLFF
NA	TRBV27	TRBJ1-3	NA	TGTGCCAGCAGTTCCTACAGGGGAAACACCATATATTTT	CASSSYRGNTIYF
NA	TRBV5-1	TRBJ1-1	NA	TGCGCCAGCACCTCCGGGTCAATGAACACTGAAGCTTTCTTT	CASTSGSMNTEAFF
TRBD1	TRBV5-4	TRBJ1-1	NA	TGTGCCAGCAGGAGGGACAGGAACACTGAAGCTTTCTTT	CASRRDRNTEAFF
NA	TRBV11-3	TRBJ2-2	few	TGTGCCAGCAGCTCCAACATGGTCGGGGAGCTGTTTTTT	CASSSNMVGELFF
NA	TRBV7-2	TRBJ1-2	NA	TGTGCCAGCAGCTTAGGGGTTTATGGCTACACCTTC	CASSLGVYGYTF
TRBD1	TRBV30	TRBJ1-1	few	TGTGCTTGCCACCCGGGACAGAGCACTGAAGCTTTCTTT	CACHPGQSTEAFF
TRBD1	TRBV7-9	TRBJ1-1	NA	TGTGCCACCTTTAGTCCAGGGGGCGTCCATGAAGCTTTCTTT	CATFSPGGVHEAFF
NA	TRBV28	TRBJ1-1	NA	TGTGCCAGCAGTTCCGGGCCGGAAGGGGCTGAAGCTTTCTTT	CASSSGPEGAEAFF
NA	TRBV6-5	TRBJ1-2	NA	TGTGCCAGCAGAGAGGACAGCCGATCGGGCTACACCTTC	CASREDSRSGYTF
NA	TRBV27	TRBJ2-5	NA	TGTGCCAGCAGTCATAATTTCGGAGAGACCCAGTACTTC	CASSHNFGETQYF
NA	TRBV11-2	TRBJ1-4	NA	TGTGCCAGCAGCTTATTGTGGAAACTGTTTTTT	CASSLLWKLFF
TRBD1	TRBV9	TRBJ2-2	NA	TGTGCCAGCAGCGTCCGACAGGGGGTCGGGGAGCTGTTTTTT	CASSVRQGVGELFF
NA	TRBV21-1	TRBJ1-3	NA	TGTGCCAGCGGCCTCCCGGTTAGGGCACCTTCTGGAAACACCATATATTTT	CASGLPVRAPSGNTIYF
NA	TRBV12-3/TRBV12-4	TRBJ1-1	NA	TGTGCCTCCCAGGTGAGGAACACTGAAGCTTTCTTT	CASQVRNTEAFF
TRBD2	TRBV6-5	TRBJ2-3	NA	TGTGCCAGCAGTTCAGCGGGGGGGCTTACGCAGTATTTT	CASSSAGGLTQYF
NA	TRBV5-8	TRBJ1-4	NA	TGTGCCAGCTACCACAACCGGGGTGCAACTAATGAAAAACTGTTTTTT	CASYHNRGATNEKLFF
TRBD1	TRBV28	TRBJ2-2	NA	TGTGCCAGCAGTTTGGGGGGACAGGGCACCGGGGAGCTGTTTTTT	CASSLGGQGTGELFF